The 14 T cell receptor beta chains in this list originate from one sample, sequenced in a study of T cells in tuberculosis. The method was immunoSEQ multiplex PCR; TCRdb's version includes in-frame clones alone and lacks a portion of them. The repertoire holds more than 20,000 clones, with 80% to 90% as singletons. Sequencing used PBMCs. The origin of the receptors is a donor aged 5-35 years with latent tuberculosis or without tuberculosis infection.

This clone was seen a handful of times. The chain is built from TRBV10-2 and TRBJ1-5; TRBD1 agrees at 8 bases. Germline CDR1 is WSHSY and CDR2 is SAAADI. Trimming took 6 bases from V and 4 from J; bases not matched to a gene: 5. The CDR3 consists of 14 residues. CDR3 sequence (DNA): TGCGCCAGCAGAGAGGGACAGGTTAATCAGCCCCAGCATTTT. Translation: CASREGQVNQPQHF.

The rearrangement links TRBV11-2 to TRBJ2-3, with D tentatively TRBD1 (5 bases). This CDR3 region has 15 residues. The V gene's germline CDR1 is SGHAT and CDR2 FQNNGV. V gave up 5 bases and J gave up 1 base, with 13 bases separating them. In DNA, the CDR3 is TGTGCCAGCAGCCCCGACAGTATCCGCACAGATACGCAGTATTTT. It is translated as CASSPDSIRTDTQYF.

The chain is built from TRBV7-8 and TRBJ1-3; no clear D gene. The ends were cut back, 7 bases at V and 0 bases at J, with 7 bases in the middle. Germline V gene data show CDR1 as SGHVS and CDR2 as FQNEAQ. The CDR3 consists of 13 residues. DNA for the CDR3: TGTGCCAGCAAGCCAGGCTCTGGAAACACCATATATTTT. It translates to CASKPGSGNTIYF.

The chain employs TRBV19 and TRBJ2-5, with D perhaps matching TRBD2 (5 bases). The germline CDR1 and CDR2 sequences are LNHDA and SQIVND (reference sequence). V gave up 4 bases and J gave up 5 bases, with 8 bases separating them. The CDR3 is 12 amino acids. CDR3 nucleotides: TGTGCCAGTAGTACGAGAGGGGAGACCCAGTACTTC. Amino acids: CASSTRGETQYF.

The rearrangement links TRBV19 to TRBJ2-2; D call uncertain. The germline V and J ends were trimmed by 10 bases and 5 bases, with 20 bases remaining between them. The length of the CDR3 is 15 residues. Germline values: CDR1 LNHDA, CDR2 SQIVND (reference sequence). The CDR3 coding sequence is TGTGCCACGCAGTCGTCTCCTCTGAGGACCGGGGAGCTGTTTTTT. It is translated as CATQSSPLRTGELFF.

This rearrangement joins TRBV11-2 to TRBJ2-2; maybe TRBD2 (7 bases). CDR3 length: 15 residues. Trimming removed 5 bases from V and 6 bases from J, with 16 bases in between. Germline values: CDR1 SGHAT, CDR2 FQNNGV. The CDR3 is CASSPIRGGPGELFF. The CDR3 DNA reads as TGTGCCAGCAGCCCGATAAGGGGGGGGCCCGGGGAGCTGTTTTTT.

The J gene is TRBJ2-7, the V gene TRBV7-2; the match to TRBD2 covers 11 bases. There are 14 residues in the CDR3. The germline CDR1 and CDR2 sequences are SGHTA and FQGNSA. V lost 6 bases, J lost 6 bases, and 7 bases stayed unmatched. CDR3 sequence reads: CASSNSGGAVEQYF. CDR3 in DNA: TGTGCCAGCAGTAATAGCGGGGGGGCGGTCGAGCAGTACTTC.

The chain employs TRBV2 and TRBJ2-5; 12 bases align to TRBD2. CDR1 and CDR2 (germline): SNHLY, FYNNEI. The CDR3 sequence is 13 residues long. V was clipped by 11 bases and J by 5 bases; unmatched bases: 6. In DNA form, the CDR3 reads TGTGCCGTAACTAGCGGGGGGTGGGAGACCCAGTACTTC. Protein: CAVTSGGWETQYF.

This clone was observed once. The chain combines TRBV5-8 with TRBJ1-1; D not resolved. Germline V lookup: CDR1 SGHTS, CDR2 YDEGEE. CDR3 length: 15 residues. The V gene lost 1 base and the J gene lost 3 bases, with 13 bases spanning the gap. The DNA for the CDR3 is TGTGCCAGCAGCTTGTGGAGAAAGTCGGACACTGAAGCTTTCTTT. As protein: CASSLWRKSDTEAFF.

The genes are TRBV4-1 and TRBJ2-3; 11 bases agree with TRBD1. J was trimmed by 6 bases and V by 3 bases; bases with no gene match: 8. The CDR3 is 16 amino acids. Germline loops: CDR1 MGHRA, CDR2 YSYEKL. CDR3 amino acids: CASSHYRTGGRDTQYF. The CDR3 DNA reads as TGCGCCAGCAGCCACTACCGGACAGGGGGCAGGGATACGCAGTATTTT.

The CDR3 region is CASSQLLTDTQYF. Written as DNA, the CDR3 is TGTGCCAGCAGCCAACTCCTCACAGATACGCAGTATTTT. The chain carries TRBV5-6 and TRBJ2-3; D call uncertain. The CDR3 sequence is 13 residues long. Germline CDR1 SGHDT, CDR2 YYEEEE. V was trimmed by 4 bases and J by 2 bases, leaving 8 bases between them.

V gene TRBV28 combines with J gene TRBJ1-5, with D unresolved. CDR3 length equals 14 residues. Trimming removed 6 bases from V and 7 bases from J, with 16 bases in between. The germline V gene has CDR1 MDHEN and CDR2 SYDVKM. The CDR3 bases are TGTGCCAGCAGCCCCGGGCAAGCGGTCCAGCCCCAGCATTTT. Translating gives CASSPGQAVQPQHF.

V and J are TRBV5-1 and TRBJ2-7; the D is unclear. The CDR3 runs 14 residues. Trimming stripped 0 bases from V and 0 bases from J, with 7 bases between. The germline V gene encodes CDR1 SGHRS and CDR2 YFSETQ. The CDR3 coding sequence is TGCGCCAGCAGCTTGGTTGCCGGCTCCTACGAGCAGTACTTC. Its protein product is CASSLVAGSYEQYF.

The chain carries TRBV15 and TRBJ1-5; D perhaps matches TRBD1 (6 bases). V was clipped by 5 bases and J by 0 bases, with 20 bases between them. Germline loops: CDR1 LNHNV, CDR2 YYDKDF (reference sequence). CDR3 size: 18 residues. The CDR3 spells CATSGPGPRGYSNQPQHF. For the CDR3, the DNA is TGTGCCACCAGCGGACCGGGCCCCAGGGGTTATAGCAATCAGCCCCAGCATTTT.